This TCR beta chain was documented in a study of shared clonotypes between healthy human individuals. The study, taken as a whole, reports: Naive subsets tended to show greater estimated richness than memory subsets. The study found lower generation probabilities in non-shared clonotypes than in those shared by all four donors.

Replicate sorted-subset PCRs were loaded with approximately 200 ng DNA, 30,000 to 35,000 T cell genomes. Sequencing used immunoSEQ multiplex PCR; TCRdb keeps in-frame clones, though not all of them. This table has fewer than 850,000 clones, approximately 96% appearing once. Terminally differentiated effector memory CD45RA+ cells were excluded by CCR7 positive selection of CD45RO-negative cells. Points on this clone: Antigen specificity is unknown.

The CDR3 sequence is 15 residues long. CDR1 SGHRS and CDR2 YFSETQ come from the germline V gene. V lost 0 bases and J 1 base, leaving 10 bases between the germline ends. The V call is TRBV5-1, the J call TRBJ2-5, with a possible D match to TRBD2 (6 bases). This TCR was sampled from a young man in good health. The specimen sequenced was naive CD8+ T cells sorted from blood. As DNA, the CDR3 is TGCGCCAGCAGCTTGGATCCGACTAGCCAAGAGACCCAGTACTTC. This sequence encodes CASSLDPTSQETQYF. The whole variable domain, remainder taken from reference TRBV5-1 and TRBJ2-5, is KAGVTQTPRYLIKTRGQQVTLSCSPISGHRSVSWYQQTPGQGLQFLFEYFSETQRNKGNFPGRFSGRQFSNSRSEMNVSTLELGDSALYLCASSLDPTSQETQYFGPGTRLLVL.